Each of the 27 T cell receptor beta chains below was sequenced from the same sample in a study of blood T cell repertoires in COVID-19. Using immunoSEQ multiplex PCR, the repertoire was profiled, and TCRdb retains in-frame clones only, with some absent. The sample holds 75,000 to 80,000 clones; 80% to 90% are singletons and the top ten take over 9.5%. Sequenced: peripheral blood. The origin of the receptors is a man between 60 and 75 years old with COVID-19, enrolled during active disease.

This clone was counted a few times. The rearrangement links TRBV3-1 (or the pseudogene TRBV3-2) to TRBJ2-5, with a tentative D call TRBD2 (6 bases). The V and J ends lost 4 bases and 5 bases respectively, with 11 bases between them. The CDR3 consists of 13 residues. Germline assignment: CDR1 LGHDT and CDR2 YNNKEL (reference sequence). The CDR3 is CASSPQEGETQYF. In DNA form, the CDR3 reads TGTGCCAGCAGCCCCCAGGAGGGTGAGACCCAGTACTTC.

The gene calls are TRBV19 and TRBJ2-7; a weak D match, TRBD2 (6 bases). Trimming removed 4 bases from V and 4 bases from J, with 8 bases in between. Germline values: CDR1 LNHDA, CDR2 SQIVND (reference sequence). This CDR3 region has 12 residues. For the CDR3, the DNA is TGTGCCAGTAGTACTGGGAGGTACGAGCAGTACTTC. Translation: CASSTGRYEQYF.

The chain combines TRBV7-9 with TRBJ1-4, with D possibly TRBD1 on 6 matching bases. From germline, CDR1 is SEHNR and CDR2 FQNEAQ (reference sequence). V dropped 4 bases and J dropped 5 bases, with 11 bases sitting between them. There are 14 residues in the CDR3. The CDR3 protein is CASSSGQRNEKLFF. The CDR3 region has the DNA TGTGCCAGCAGCTCCGGACAGAGGAATGAAAAACTGTTTTTT.

The rearrangement uses TRBV19 and TRBJ1-4; 8 bases agree with TRBD1. The junction had 6 bases not matched to a gene; V was cut back by 6 bases and J by 0 bases. This CDR3 spans 16 amino acids. CDR1 and CDR2 (germline): LNHDA, SQIVND (reference sequence). The chain's CDR3 is CASSRQGITTNEKLFF. CDR3 sequence (DNA): TGTGCCAGTAGCCGACAGGGGATTACAACTAATGAAAAACTGTTTTTT.

This rearrangement joins TRBV7-7 to TRBJ2-1; 9 nucleotides align to TRBD1. The CDR3 is 14 amino acids. V lost 5 bases to trimming and J lost 8 bases; unmatched junction nucleotides: 7. Germline V gene lookup returns CDR1 SSHAT and CDR2 FNYEAQ (reference sequence). The CDR3 coding sequence is TGTGCCAGCAGCCGGGACAGGGAAATCGATGAGCAGTTCTTC. Encoded protein: CASSRDREIDEQFF. The full variable domain, in which reference TRBV7-7 and TRBJ2-1 provide the parts outside the CDR3, is GAGVSQSPRYKVTKRGQDVTLRCDPISSHATLYWYQQALGQGPEFLTYFNYEAQPDKSGLPSDRFSAERPEGSISTLTIQRTEQRDSAMYRCASSRDREIDEQFFGPGTRLTVL.

The V and J genes are TRBV3-1 (or the pseudogene TRBV3-2) and TRBJ1-2; no clear D. The CDR3 sequence is 11 residues long. Germline V gives CDR1 LGHDT, CDR2 YNNKEL (reference sequence). Trimming removed 4 bases from V and 3 bases from J, with 3 bases in between. The CDR3 spells CASSLDYGYTF. CDR3 bases: TGTGCCAGCAGCCTCGACTATGGCTACACCTTC.

This clone was recorded once. This chain uses TRBV6-6 with TRBJ2-1, with TRBD2 matching over 7 bases. The CDR3 covers 13 residues. The V segment lost 6 bases and the J segment 12 bases; nucleotides outside the gene matches: 11. The germline CDR1 and CDR2 sequences are MNHNY and SVGAGI (reference sequence). The CDR3 nucleotides are TGTGCCAGCAGCTCCCCGGCGGGAGAGGGGCAGTTCTTC. Its translation: CASSSPAGEGQFF.

This clone appeared a few times. Here the CDR3 reads CASSLGQVYNEQFF. As DNA, the CDR3 is TGTGCCAGCAGCTTAGGACAGGTGTACAATGAGCAGTTCTTC. The rearrangement links TRBV11-2 to TRBJ2-1; TRBD1 might be the D (6 bases). CDR3 length: 14 residues. Trimming removed 1 base from V and 4 bases from J, with 8 bases in between. Germline V lookup: CDR1 SGHAT, CDR2 FQNNGV.

This clone was recorded once. The chain links TRBV7-3 to TRBJ2-5, with 7 bases fitting TRBD2. Germline CDR1 is SGHTA and CDR2 is FQGTGA. V lost 2 bases to trimming and J lost 3 bases; unmatched junction nucleotides: 9. The length of the CDR3 is 16 residues. The CDR3 protein is CASSLGVGGSKETQYF. Here the CDR3 DNA reads TGTGCCAGCAGCTTAGGGGTCGGGGGGAGCAAAGAGACCCAGTACTTC.

This chain joins TRBV5-1 and TRBJ1-6; 9 bases are a match to TRBD1. Trimming cost V 5 bases and J 1 base; bases outside gene matches: 16. CDR3 length: 20 residues. Germline V lookup: CDR1 SGHRS, CDR2 YFSETQ. The CDR3 DNA sequence: TGCGCCAGCAGTCTCGGGGGCGACAGGGGGAGAGGATCCTATAATTCACCCCTCCACTTT. Translation: CASSLGGDRGRGSYNSPLHF.

This rearrangement joins TRBV30 to TRBJ2-1; 9 bases match TRBD2. The CDR3 totals 19 residues. Per the germline V gene, CDR1 is GTSNPN and CDR2 is SVGIG (reference sequence). Germline trimming cut 2 bases from V and 4 bases from J; bases unmatched to any gene: 18. CDR3 residues: CAWSTAGGPRKEIYNEQFF. Here the CDR3 DNA reads TGTGCCTGGAGTACGGCGGGAGGGCCGCGTAAAGAAATTTACAATGAGCAGTTCTTC.

This chain joins TRBV2 and TRBJ2-3; a possible D gene is TRBD1 (6 bases). The CDR3 totals 15 residues. Between the trimmed V and J ends, which lost 4 bases and 0 bases, there was a span of 11 bases. Germline CDR1 and CDR2: SNHLY and FYNNEI. CDR3 sequence (DNA): TGTGCCAGCAGTGTGGGGGCAGGTAGCACAGATACGCAGTATTTT. It translates to CASSVGAGSTDTQYF.

V usage is TRBV7-9 and J usage is TRBJ1-1; 9 bases are a match to TRBD1. The germline gives CDR1 SEHNR, CDR2 FQNEAQ (reference sequence). Trimming removed 4 bases from V and 1 base from J; junction bases left unmatched: 4. This CDR3 contains 15 residues. Written as DNA, the CDR3 is TGTGCCAGCAGCTCCCGGACAGGGGAGAACACTGAAGCTTTCTTT. This encodes CASSSRTGENTEAFF.

The gene calls are TRBV9 and TRBJ2-3; possible D gene TRBD2, 7 bases. The CDR3 is 16 amino acids. CDR1 and CDR2 (germline): SGDLS, YYNGEE. V lost 7 bases, J lost 0 bases, and 18 bases lay in between. CDR3 in DNA: TGTGCCAGCGGGTCGGGGGGCCGTGGTAGCACAGATACGCAGTATTTT. It yields the protein CASGSGGRGSTDTQYF.

This chain links TRBV14 with TRBJ2-3; a possible D gene is TRBD2 (5 bases). Germline V lookup: CDR1 SGHDN, CDR2 FVKESK. V gave up 0 bases and J gave up 8 bases, with 15 bases separating them. The CDR3 covers 15 residues. CDR3 region: CASSQEPGKEFTQYF. DNA of the CDR3: TGTGCCAGCAGCCAAGAGCCCGGGAAGGAGTTTACGCAGTATTTT.

The chain recombines TRBV5-5 with TRBJ2-7, with 9 bases matching TRBD1. V gave up 5 bases and J gave up 5 bases; unmatched junction bases: 5. CDR3 length equals 13 residues. Germline V gives CDR1 SGHKS, CDR2 YYEKEE (reference sequence). CDR3 residues: CASRPTGGDEQYF. The CDR3 nucleotides are TGTGCCAGCAGACCGACAGGGGGGGACGAGCAGTACTTC.

The V and J genes are TRBV7-6 and TRBJ2-7; D possibly corresponds to TRBD2 (5 bases). Germline assignment: CDR1 SGHVS and CDR2 FNYEAQ. CDR3 length equals 15 residues. Trimming removed 3 bases at V and 3 bases at J, with 15 bases between. CDR3 region: CASSFSYPGSYEQYF. The CDR3 region has the DNA TGTGCCAGCAGCTTTAGTTACCCGGGGAGCTACGAGCAGTACTTC. The entire variable domain, with the rest obtained from reference TRBV7-6 and TRBJ2-7, is as follows: GAGVSQSPRYKVTKRGQDVALRCDPISGHVSLYWYRQALGQGPEFLTYFNYEAQQDKSGLPNDRFSAERPEGSISTLTIQRTEQRDSAMYRCASSFSYPGSYEQYFGPGTRLTVT.

This clone was counted only a few times. V gene TRBV2 combines with J gene TRBJ1-5, with a tentative D call TRBD1 (6 bases). V was pared by 3 bases and J by 6 bases, with 12 bases between. Germline V gene sequence: CDR1 SNHLY, CDR2 FYNNEI. CDR3 size: 14 residues. The CDR3 here is CASSDSGGPQPQHF. CDR3 nucleotide sequence: TGTGCCAGCAGTGACAGCGGGGGGCCTCAGCCCCAGCATTTT.

The genes are TRBV28 and TRBJ1-2; the D is unclear. Germline values: CDR1 MDHEN, CDR2 SYDVKM. The CDR3 has 14 amino acids. V lost 5 bases to trimming and J lost 0 bases, with 10 bases between them. CDR3 protein: CASSPRGANYGYTF. CDR3 nucleotides: TGTGCCAGCAGTCCACGGGGAGCTAACTATGGCTACACCTTC.

The rearrangement uses TRBV3-1 (or the pseudogene TRBV3-2) and TRBJ1-1; D is perhaps TRBD1 (6 bases). V was cut by 7 bases and J by 1 base, with 13 bases left in between. Per germline, CDR1 LGHDT and CDR2 YNNKEL (reference sequence). The CDR3 is 14 amino acids. The CDR3 spells CASTRSRGNTEAFF. CDR3 coding DNA: TGTGCCAGCACCCGGTCCAGGGGGAACACTGAAGCTTTCTTT.

The chain links TRBV12-5 to TRBJ2-1, with D possibly TRBD1 on 6 matching bases. Per germline, CDR1 LGHNT and CDR2 FRNRAP. The V and J ends lost 5 bases and 8 bases respectively, with 16 bases between them. This CDR3 has 14 amino acids. The CDR3 nucleotides are TGTGCTAGTGGTCCCCCGCCCCAGGGGTATGAGCAGTTCTTC. Translating it yields CASGPPPQGYEQFF. The variable domain in full, with the rest retrieved from reference TRBV12-5 and TRBJ2-1, is DARVTQTPRHKVTEMGQEVTMRCQPILGHNTVFWYRQTMMQGLELLAYFRNRAPLDDSGMPKDRFSAEMPDATLATLKIQPSEPRDSAVYFCASGPPPQGYEQFFGPGTRLTVL.

The genes are TRBV5-1 and TRBJ2-5, with D perhaps TRBD1 (7 bases). The CDR3 loop spans 16 amino acids. In germline, CDR1 is SGHRS, CDR2 YFSETQ. Trimming took 4 bases from V and 0 from J, leaving 16 bases between them. The CDR3 bases are TGCGCCAGCAGCCTCCAGGGGGGAAGGTACCAAGAGACCCAGTACTTC. This codes for CASSLQGGRYQETQYF. The whole variable domain, filled in from reference TRBV5-1 and TRBJ2-5, reads KAGVTQTPRYLIKTRGQQVTLSCSPISGHRSVSWYQQTPGQGLQFLFEYFSETQRNKGNFPGRFSGRQFSNSRSEMNVSTLELGDSALYLCASSLQGGRYQETQYFGPGTRLLVL.

The chain uses TRBV21-1 and TRBJ1-6. TRBV21-1 is a known pseudogene. This CDR3 region has 15 residues. The chain's CDR3 is CASSKVGGFNSPLHF. Here the CDR3 DNA reads TGTGCCAGCAGCAAAGTCGGCGGGTTTAATTCACCCCTCCACTTT.

This chain uses TRBV7-2 with TRBJ1-5; D gene unclear. V was clipped by 2 bases and J by 6 bases, with 8 bases between them. Germline lookup yields CDR1 SGHTA and CDR2 FQGNSA. The length of the CDR3 is 13 residues. This CDR3 is CASSLMLGQPQHF. For the CDR3, the DNA is TGTGCCAGCAGCTTAATGCTAGGTCAGCCCCAGCATTTT.

The V and J genes are TRBV2 and TRBJ1-3, with 7 bases aligning to TRBD1. V trimming: 5 bases; J trimming: 2 bases; junction bases outside the gene matches: 3. In germline, CDR1 is SNHLY, CDR2 FYNNEI. This CDR3 contains 14 residues. The CDR3 bases are TGTGCCAGCAGTCCCGGGACAGCTGGAAACACCATATATTTT. Encoded protein: CASSPGTAGNTIYF.

V is TRBV7-6 and J is TRBJ1-6; D is perhaps TRBD1 (6 bases). This CDR3 has 15 amino acids. Between the trimmed V and J ends, which lost 3 bases and 7 bases, there was a span of 13 bases. CDR1 is SGHVS, CDR2 FNYEAQ, per germline. CDR3 amino acids: CASSFRGEDNSPLHF. The CDR3 DNA sequence: TGTGCCAGCAGCTTCAGGGGAGAAGACAATTCACCCCTCCACTTT.

The rearrangement joins TRBV7-6 to TRBJ1-2, with D perhaps TRBD1 (5 bases). The V end lost 5 bases, the J end lost 5 bases, and 18 bases lay between the germline ends. This CDR3 region has 15 residues. Germline V lookup: CDR1 SGHVS, CDR2 FNYEAQ. The DNA of the CDR3 is TGTGCCAGCAGCCTGGGGCGTCAGTCCCCGTATGGCTACACCTTC. It specifies CASSLGRQSPYGYTF.